This T cell receptor (beta chain) was identified in a study of CD8 T cells in Susac syndrome (dated by TCRdb to about 2019). For the study in its entirety: Among the Susac syndrome patients who were sequenced, clinically active disease was present in roughly six and clinical remission was observed in fewer than 10. At blood withdrawal, Susac syndrome patients were either therapy-naive, taking corticosteroids (in some cases with IVIg as well), or taking IVIg alone. Whether CD8+ T cell activation and differentiation in Susac syndrome was antigen driven was tested using repertoire sequencing.

Results the study describes overall, beyond this receptor: The number of individuals in the TCR sequencing and HLA analysis was acknowledged as relatively small. In patients with Susac syndrome, the CD4+ T cell repertoire showed no detectable clonal expansion.

High-throughput TCR beta sequencing profiled peripheral blood CD8+ and CD4+ T cells from healthy donors, Susac syndrome patients and multiple sclerosis patients. The Susac syndrome patients fulfilled recently defined diagnostic criteria for definite or probable disease. Bulk CD8+ and CD4+ T cells were purified by magnetic negative isolation, whereas CD8+ TEMRA cells were enriched by FACS. Blood was drawn into EDTA tubes, processed within 24 hours, and PBMCs were isolated by density gradient centrifugation. PBMCs intended for TCR sequencing were cryopreserved in liquid nitrogen and thawed later in a water bath at 37 degrees C. A purity of at least 90% was achieved for sorted or isolated CD4+, CD8+ and CD8+ TEMRA cells. As to this clonotype: What this receptor recognizes is not known. One base away there is no much larger clone; base qualities are not given.

RNA was extracted using the RNeasy kit, and about 0.45 to 1 ug of the RNA was reverse transcribed with random hexamers. TCR beta CDR3 regions were amplified with the immunoSEQ multiplex PCR assay covering 54 Vbeta and 13 Jbeta segments. PCR amplification bias was corrected by using a synthetic template baseline for primer optimization and computational correction. The authors' analysis ran thus. Reads were annotated to V, D and J genes per IMGT and analyzed with immunoSEQ Analyzer, keeping only productive sequences. To calculate clonality, Shannon entropy was normalized by log2 of the number of productive unique sequences and then subtracted from one. For each patient and control, public and private clones were evaluated within the 100 most prevalent clones. A clone was defined as Susac-specific if it was absent from the healthy and MS cohorts, from roughly 1,000 published viral clones and from other ImmuneACCESS disease sequences. TCRdb applied fastp at Q25 and MiXCR to the public reads, then kept only in-frame beta chains. Rows with a matching CDR3 protein are joined into one entry that keeps the most common DNA and genes. The V and J calls here are based on TCRdb, not the publication. Here the sample has roughly 250,000 distinct CDR3 sequences; less than 96% occur a single time. The top ten clones comprise 0.1% of the sample.

The CDR3 starts with the cysteine, ends with the phenylalanine, and has 14 residues. Of the read, only the CDR3 DNA is kept; its 42 bases are in frame from base 1. V is clipped by 5 bases and J by 4 bases, and the sequence between their germline boundaries is 15 bases long. Taken from the germline V gene, the CDR1 and CDR2 loops are SGHDT and YYEEEE. The receptor chain draws on TRBV5-6 and TRBJ1-1; the D gene cannot be named for sure. The sample comprised CD4+ T cells from PBMCs. The clonotype originates from a human donor with Susac syndrome. The nucleotide sequence reads as follows: TGTGCCAGCAGTCGCGGCCTCGTCGTCACTGAAGCTTTCTTT. It is translated as CASSRGLVVTEAFF.